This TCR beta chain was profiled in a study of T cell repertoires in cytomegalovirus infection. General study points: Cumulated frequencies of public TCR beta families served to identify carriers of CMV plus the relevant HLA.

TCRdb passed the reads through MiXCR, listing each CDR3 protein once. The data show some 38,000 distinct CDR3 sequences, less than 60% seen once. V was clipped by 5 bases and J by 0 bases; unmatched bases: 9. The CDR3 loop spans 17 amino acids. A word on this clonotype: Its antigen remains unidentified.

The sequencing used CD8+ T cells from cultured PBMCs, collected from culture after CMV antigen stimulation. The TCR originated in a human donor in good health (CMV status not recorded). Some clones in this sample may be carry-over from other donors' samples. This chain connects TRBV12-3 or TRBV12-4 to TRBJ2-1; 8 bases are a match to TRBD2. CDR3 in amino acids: CASSALTSVYSYNEQFF. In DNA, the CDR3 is TGTGCCAGCAGTGCCCTGACTAGCGTCTACTCCTACAATGAGCAGTTCTTC.